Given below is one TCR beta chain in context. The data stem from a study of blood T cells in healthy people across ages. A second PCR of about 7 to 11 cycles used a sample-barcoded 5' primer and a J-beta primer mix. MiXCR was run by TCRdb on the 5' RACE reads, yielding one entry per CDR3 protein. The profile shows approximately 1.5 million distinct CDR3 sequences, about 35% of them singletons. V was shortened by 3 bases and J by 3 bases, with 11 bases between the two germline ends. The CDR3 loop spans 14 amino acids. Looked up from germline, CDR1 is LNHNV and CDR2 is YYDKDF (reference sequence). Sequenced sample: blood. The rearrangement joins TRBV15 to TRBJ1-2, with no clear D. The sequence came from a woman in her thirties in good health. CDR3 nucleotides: TGTGCCACCAGCAGGGACGGCGATCACTATGGCTACACCTTC. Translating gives CATSRDGDHYGYTF.